This T cell receptor (beta chain) was captured in a study of shared clonotypes between healthy human individuals. Study-level results: Generation probabilities of non-shared clonotypes were lower (relative to those shared by all four donors). The study's rarefaction showed incomplete sorted-subset sequencing despite large depth.

The CDR3 is made up of 14 amino acids. The V and J ends lost 4 bases and 0 bases, in that order; junction bases with no gene match: 0. Germline V gives CDR1 MDHEN, CDR2 SYDVKM. Sequencing was performed with immunoSEQ multiplex PCR; in TCRdb, only in-frame clones are kept and a portion is missing. The data show hundreds of thousands of clones, approximately 95% seen once. Positive CCR7 selection of CD45RO-negative cells yielded the naive CD8 cells, and terminally differentiated effector memory CD45RA+ cells were excluded. Donors were healthy HIV-negative adults without recently reported acute infections or vaccinations. Donors comprised only Caucasian adults living in Nashville, Tennessee. Concerning this clone itself: Its specificity is not known.

The chain recombines TRBV28 with TRBJ2-3; 8 bases are shared with TRBD1. The clonotype originates from a woman in her 30s in good health. Sequencing input: naive CD8+ T cells sorted from blood. The CDR3 sequence is CASSWTGSTDTQYF. In nucleotides, the CDR3 is TGTGCCAGCAGTTGGACAGGGAGCACAGATACGCAGTATTTT.